This is a list of T cell receptor beta chains from one sample in a study of cytomegalovirus exposure and HLA in healthy donors. TCRdb's copy holds only in-frame clones and misses some; the assay was immunoSEQ multiplex PCR. The table shows about 180,000 clones, with around three quarters occurring only once. Sequencing used PBMCs. These receptors all stem from a woman aged 30 to 39 in good health and CMV-seronegative. Each CDR3 is given with its conserved first and last residue. D genes are given only for firm matches.

TRBJ1-1,.,TRBV19,CASSPASQVKNTEAFF
TRBJ2-7,TRBD1,TRBV2,CASSSPPGTVSSYEQYF
TRBJ2-3,TRBD1,TRBV19,CASIPTGAGSTDTQYF
TRBJ2-7,.,TRBV5-1,CASSPSHRSYEQYF
TRBJ1-3,.,TRBV21-1,CASSKEQPGNTIYF
TRBJ2-3,TRBD2,TRBV9,CASSPSGGAGGLDTQYF
TRBJ1-6,TRBD1,TRBV5-6,CASSHIGTGDSPLHF
TRBJ1-3,.,TRBV5-4,CASSPRTGNTIYF
TRBJ2-2,TRBD1,TRBV5-1,CASSLDVTGLTGELFF
TRBJ1-2,TRBD1,TRBV2,CASGQGARGGGYTF
TRBJ1-2,.,TRBV9,CASSVDRNYGYTF
TRBJ1-4,.,TRBV12-2,CASRSGGTAPNEKLFF
TRBJ2-5,.,TRBV7-6,CASSLDRDQTQYF
TRBJ2-7,.,TRBV19,CASSISGPRTYSYEQYF
TRBJ1-4,TRBD1,TRBV2,CASSDEGAITVKLFF
TRBJ1-4,TRBD1,TRBV5-1,CASSTSGTGQEKLFF
TRBJ1-2,TRBD1,TRBV7-2,CASSLDRGHGYTF
TRBJ1-1,.,TRBV7-9,CASRNRSEAFF
TRBJ2-7,TRBD2,TRBV9,CASSTGLAGGPREQYF
TRBJ2-3,.,TRBV29-1,CSVAARDTQYF
TRBJ1-1,TRBD1,TRBV5-1,CASSVGPGTGAQKAFF
TRBJ2-7,TRBD2,TRBV10-3,CAISTSGGTTSEQYF
TRBJ1-2,.,TRBV5-1,CASSLNQGPEGYTF
TRBJ1-4,TRBD1,TRBV7-9,CASGNTGATNEKLFF
TRBJ2-3,TRBD1,TRBV6-4,CASSEKDRGPDTQYF
TRBJ1-3,.,TRBV5-1,CASSAEQGISGNTIYF
TRBJ1-2,.,TRBV6-1,CASSARAGHGYTF
TRBJ1-3,.,TRBV6-6,CASSNPGYRTGNTIYF
TRBJ2-7,TRBD2,TRBV4-2,CASSQDWRGGANDEQYF
TRBJ1-4,TRBD1,TRBV5-1,CASSGAPGGTGREKLFF
TRBJ1-1,TRBD1,TRBV7-6,CASQDRGNTEAFF
TRBJ1-2,.,TRBV5-1,CASSLIDSSIGGYTF
TRBJ2-3,.,TRBV5-1,CASSRESTDTQYF
TRBJ1-1,.,TRBV30,CAWDIEGTEAFF
TRBJ1-2,TRBD1,TRBV6-1,CASTDRYGYTF
TRBJ1-2,TRBD1,TRBV4-3,CASSHINSGQGASYTF
TRBJ1-2,.,TRBV9,CASSADGGVYGYTF
TRBJ1-5,.,TRBV10-3,CAISVSLAGGNQPQHF
TRBJ2-7,.,TRBV5-6,CASSQTTGWASYEQYF
TRBJ2-7,TRBD1,TRBV11-2,CASRTGWEQYF
TRBJ1-1,.,TRBV20-1,CSAPVWEIAFF
TRBJ2-6,.,TRBV27,CASSHYSGANVLTF
TRBJ2-3,TRBD1,TRBV6-5,CASSYSGQGTDTQYF
TRBJ1-6,.,TRBV10-1,CASSESKGRNSPLHF
TRBJ2-1,TRBD1,TRBV7-9,CASSFRTGGNEQFF
TRBJ2-7,TRBD1,TRBV6-7,CASSPRDRGSYEQYF
TRBJ1-6,.,TRBV27,CASSLNSGISPLHF
TRBJ1-1,.,TRBV29-1,CSSTYRALNTEAFF
TRBJ2-1,TRBD2,TRBV5-6,CASSFAPSGGADEQFF
TRBJ1-1,TRBD1,TRBV27,CASSPSGTGSMAFF
TRBJ2-7,TRBD1,TRBV4-3,CASSLVTGVLRDEQYF
TRBJ1-1,.,TRBV29-1,CSVQDRGGRAGTEAFF
TRBJ2-1,.,TRBV5-6,CASQAGAPYNEQFF